These 24 T cell receptor beta chains originate from one sample sequenced in a study of blood T cell repertoires in COVID-19. Clones were read by immunoSEQ multiplex PCR, and TCRdb kept only the in-frame ones, dropping some. Among some 280,000 clones listed, around 86% were seen once. The sample consisted of peripheral blood. The receptors stem from a woman aged 30 to 39 with active or convalescent COVID-19.

V gene TRBV10-3 combines with J gene TRBJ1-2; 7 bases are shared with TRBD1. Germline loops: CDR1 ENHRY, CDR2 SYGVKD. The trim removed 8 bases at V and 5 bases at J, leaving 2 bases unmatched. The CDR3 has 11 residues. The DNA for the CDR3 is TGTGCCATCGGACAGGTTTATGGCTACACCTTC. Its translation is CAIGQVYGYTF.

This clone turned up a few times. This chain joins TRBV9 and TRBJ1-6; D gene uncertain. Germline V gene lookup returns CDR1 SGDLS and CDR2 YYNGEE. V lost 4 bases to trimming and J lost 7 bases, with 21 bases between them. The CDR3 consists of 17 residues. DNA for the CDR3: TGTGCCAGCAGCTCCACGTCGGGCACGGGGTTGAATTCACCCCTCCACTTT. Amino acid sequence: CASSSTSGTGLNSPLHF. Using reference TRBV9 and TRBJ1-6 for the parts outside the CDR3, the full variable domain is DSGVTQTPKHLITATGQRVTLRCSPRSGDLSVYWYQQSLDQGLQFLIQYYNGEERAKGNILERFSAQQFPDLHSELNLSSLELGDSALYFCASSSTSGTGLNSPLHFGNGTRLTVT.

The count of this clone is one. This rearrangement joins TRBV5-1 to TRBJ2-2; weak D call: TRBD1 (6 bases). This CDR3 contains 14 residues. Trimming shortened V by 4 bases and J by 7 bases, and 14 bases separated the two germline ends. CDR1 is SGHRS, CDR2 YFSETQ, per germline. Here the CDR3 DNA reads TGCGCCAGCAGCCCAATTACAGGGAACGGGGAGCTGTTTTTT. It is translated as CASSPITGNGELFF.

The chain links TRBV20-1 to TRBJ2-5, with TRBD2 identical over 9 bases. V trimming: 3 bases; J trimming: 3 bases; junction bases outside the gene matches: 5. The CDR3 contains 14 residues. Germline loops: CDR1 DFQATT, CDR2 SNEGSKA (reference sequence). The CDR3 region is CSASLSGGKETQYF. The DNA of the CDR3 is TGCAGTGCTAGTCTCAGCGGGGGGAAAGAGACCCAGTACTTC.

V is TRBV2 and J is TRBJ1-5; unclear D gene. V lost 7 bases, J lost 4 bases, and 11 bases lay in between. Germline assignment: CDR1 SNHLY and CDR2 FYNNEI. There are 13 residues in the CDR3. CDR3 sequence: CASKRRGNQPQHF. For the CDR3, the DNA is TGTGCCAGCAAGCGGCGAGGGAATCAGCCCCAGCATTTT.

V usage is TRBV7-3 and J usage is TRBJ2-1; D is ambiguous. The CDR3 has 13 residues. V was trimmed by 3 bases and J by 4 bases, leaving 7 bases between them. Germline CDR1 reads SGHTA; CDR2 reads FQGTGA. The CDR3 region is CASSFYNYNEQFF. The CDR3 DNA sequence: TGTGCCAGCAGCTTCTATAATTACAATGAGCAGTTCTTC.

This chain joins TRBV9 and TRBJ1-2; the D is unclear. The germline gives CDR1 SGDLS, CDR2 YYNGEE. This CDR3 has 15 amino acids. With 4 bases removed from V and 3 bases from J, the gap between germline ends came to 16 bases. CDR3 coding DNA: TGTGCCAGCAGCATACTACCCAACGGGGACTATGGCTACACCTTC. Amino acid sequence: CASSILPNGDYGYTF.

This chain links TRBV7-3 with TRBJ2-3; maybe TRBD1 (5 bases). CDR1 SGHTA and CDR2 FQGTGA come from the germline V gene. There are 13 residues in the CDR3. The V end lost 5 bases, the J end lost 4 bases, and 10 bases lay between the germline ends. CDR3 protein: CASSRGAADTQYF. CDR3 bases: TGTGCCAGCAGCCGTGGGGCTGCAGATACGCAGTATTTT.

There are a few counts of this clone. The chain carries TRBV28 and TRBJ1-4; no clear D. Trimming removed 2 bases from V and 7 bases from J, with 11 bases in between. Germline V gives CDR1 MDHEN, CDR2 SYDVKM. The CDR3 runs to 14 residues. CDR3 sequence (DNA): TGTGCCAGCAGTTTAGGCCAAAACCCTGAAAAACTGTTTTTT. This translates into CASSLGQNPEKLFF.

The V and J genes are TRBV29-1 and TRBJ1-2; 7 bases align to TRBD1. CDR3 length: 15 residues. The junction had 9 bases not matched to a gene; V was cut back by 0 bases and J by 5 bases. CDR1 and CDR2 (germline): SQVTM, ANQGSEA. CDR3 amino acids: CSVEDPRTGEYGYTF. The DNA of the CDR3 is TGCAGCGTTGAAGACCCAAGGACAGGCGAGTATGGCTACACCTTC.

The V gene is TRBV7-2, the J gene TRBJ1-2; D is uncertain. The CDR3 is made up of 15 amino acids. Trimming stripped 5 bases from V and 6 bases from J, with 19 bases between. CDR1 and CDR2 from the germline V gene are SGHTA and FQGNSA. CDR3 DNA sequence: TGTGCCAGCAGCCCGAGGGTCTTGGGTCGCCATGGCTACACCTTC. The encoded protein is CASSPRVLGRHGYTF.

The genes are TRBV6-5 and TRBJ2-7, with TRBD2 matching 11 bases. This CDR3 spans 15 amino acids. The trim removed 5 bases at V and 3 bases at J, leaving 6 bases unmatched. Germline values: CDR1 MNHEY, CDR2 SVGAGI. The chain's CDR3 is CASSPGLAGIYEQYF. In DNA, the CDR3 is TGTGCCAGCAGTCCAGGACTAGCGGGTATCTACGAGCAGTACTTC.

This clone was seen just once. The CDR3: CASSYQQGQGPQHF. The CDR3 DNA follows: TGTGCCAGCAGTTACCAACAGGGACAGGGGCCCCAGCATTTT. V usage is TRBV6-5 and J usage is TRBJ1-5, with TRBD1 matching over 9 bases. V was pared by 2 bases and J by 9 bases, with 5 bases of the junction left unmatched. This CDR3 is 14 amino acids long. The germline gives CDR1 MNHEY, CDR2 SVGAGI.

The chain links TRBV19 to TRBJ1-1, with 10 bases fitting TRBD1. CDR3 length equals 14 residues. The trim removed 9 bases at V and 5 bases at J, leaving 9 bases unmatched. From germline, CDR1 is LNHDA and CDR2 SQIVND (reference sequence). The CDR3 reads CASVADRGGTEAFF. In DNA, the CDR3 is TGTGCCAGCGTTGCGGACAGGGGGGGAACTGAAGCTTTCTTT.

This chain links TRBV19 with TRBJ2-7; D may be TRBD1 (6 bases). Germline lookup yields CDR1 LNHDA and CDR2 SQIVND (reference sequence). The CDR3 runs to 13 residues. Trimming pared 8 bases from V and 2 bases from J, leaving 13 bases between. The CDR3 sequence is CASSGTLTYEQYF. CDR3 nucleotide sequence: TGTGCCAGTTCCGGGACACTCACCTACGAGCAGTACTTC.

The genes are TRBV10-3 and TRBJ2-1, with D tentatively TRBD1 (5 bases). CDR1 ENHRY and CDR2 SYGVKD come from the germline V gene. The CDR3 runs to 13 residues. Trimming removed 9 bases at V and 7 bases at J, with 16 bases between. CDR3 DNA sequence: TGTGCCATTTCGGACCCCAAGGGGAATGAGCAGTTCTTC. Translation: CAISDPKGNEQFF.

The chain recombines TRBV27 with TRBJ2-7; 8 positions match TRBD1. The germline CDR1 and CDR2 sequences are MNHEY and SMNVEV (reference sequence). Trimming took 6 bases from V and 2 from J; bases not matched to a gene: 12. The CDR3 spans 16 residues. CDR3 DNA: TGTGCCAGCAGCGAAAAATACTCGGACAGGGCCTACGAGCAGTACTTC. This codes for CASSEKYSDRAYEQYF.

The rearrangement joins TRBV4-2 to TRBJ2-7, with 8 bases that match TRBD2. This CDR3 comprises 19 residues. The V and J ends lost 0 bases and 3 bases, in that order; junction bases with no gene match: 16. CDR1 LGHNA and CDR2 YNFKEQ come from the germline V gene. The chain's CDR3 is CASSQEAKRGTPRIYEQYF. The CDR3 coding sequence is TGTGCCAGCAGCCAAGAGGCGAAGCGGGGGACCCCTCGGATCTACGAGCAGTACTTC.

Concerning this clone: Just one base apart from a much larger clone, this may be a read error. The chain recombines TRBV28 with TRBJ1-2, with D unclear. Germline assignment: CDR1 MDHEN and CDR2 SYDVKM. The CDR3 has 11 amino acids. V lost 4 bases, J lost 4 bases, and 4 bases lay in between. The CDR3: CASSSFYGYTF. CDR3 sequence (DNA): TGTGCCAGCAGTTCCTTCTATGGCTACACCTTC.

The J gene is TRBJ1-1, the V gene TRBV6-4; D is perhaps TRBD1 (6 bases). The CDR3 loop spans 14 amino acids. Germline-derived CDR1 and CDR2 are MRHNA and SNTAGT. V lost 6 bases, J lost 1 base, and 12 bases lay in between. As DNA, the CDR3 is TGTGCCAGCAGCCCAGGGGAGGGGAACACTGAAGCTTTCTTT. Its protein is CASSPGEGNTEAFF.

This clone appeared a few times. The V and J genes are TRBV6-1 and TRBJ1-2; 9 bases match TRBD1. V gave up 3 bases and J gave up 5 bases; unmatched junction bases: 4. Germline V gene lookup returns CDR1 MNHNS and CDR2 SASEGT. The CDR3 extends over 14 amino acids. For the CDR3, the DNA is TGTGCCAGCAGTGAGGGACAGGGACTTTATGGCTACACCTTC. Protein product: CASSEGQGLYGYTF.

The V call is TRBV7-2, the J call TRBJ2-2; 7 nucleotides line up with TRBD1. This CDR3 is built from 15 residues. Germline loops: CDR1 SGHTA, CDR2 FQGNSA. J lost 3 bases, V lost 5 bases, and 6 bases had no gene match. CDR3 sequence (DNA): TGTGCCAGCAGCCGCCGAGGGACAGACACCGGGGAGCTGTTTTTT. This encodes CASSRRGTDTGELFF.

The rearrangement uses TRBV19 and TRBJ2-1; D call uncertain. V dropped 7 bases and J dropped 1 base, with 14 bases sitting between them. CDR3 length: 15 amino acids. The V gene's germline CDR1 is LNHDA and CDR2 SQIVND (reference sequence). CDR3 sequence: CASTPYISSYNEQFF. In nucleotides, the CDR3 is TGTGCCAGTACCCCGTATATTAGTTCCTACAATGAGCAGTTCTTC.

The chain couples TRBV4-2 to TRBJ2-4; 9 bases are a match to TRBD2. J gave up 0 bases and V 4 bases, and 4 bases lay outside the gene matches. This CDR3 is built from 16 residues. Germline V gene data show CDR1 as LGHNA and CDR2 as YNFKEQ. The CDR3: CASSPLAGLAKNIQYF. In DNA form, the CDR3 reads TGTGCCAGCAGCCCCCTAGCGGGGTTAGCCAAAAACATTCAGTACTTC.